A single sample gave rise to the 23 T cell receptor beta chains below, sequenced in a study of T cell repertoires in cytomegalovirus infection. From the reads, TCRdb called clonotypes with MiXCR, one entry per CDR3 protein. The top ten hold about 23% of the sample, which has 170,000 or so distinct CDR3 sequences, about 17% seen once. Specimen: CD8+ T cells from PBMCs. The receptors were gathered from a human donor in good health (CMV status not recorded). Some clones in this sample may be carry-over from other donors' samples.

This chain connects TRBV10-3 to TRBJ2-2; 9 bases are shared with TRBD2. Germline CDR1 and CDR2: ENHRY and SYGVKD. The CDR3 loop spans 17 amino acids. The ends lost 2 bases at V and 1 base at J; junction bases unmatched: 5. In nucleotides, the CDR3 is TGTGCCATCAGTGAGCCATCTAGCGGGGTGAACACCGGGGAGCTGTTTTTT. Protein: CAISEPSSGVNTGELFF.

This clonotype came up a few times. This chain joins TRBV20-1 and TRBJ1-5; possible D gene TRBD1, 5 bases. The CDR3 consists of 12 residues. V shed 6 bases and J shed 3 bases, with 9 bases lying between them. The germline CDR1 and CDR2 sequences are DFQATT and SNEGSKA (reference sequence). CDR3 in DNA: TGCAGTGCAGCGGACATCAATCAGCCCCAGCATTTT. The encoded protein is CSAADINQPQHF.

This clonotype was found a few times. V gene TRBV27 combines with J gene TRBJ1-5, with TRBD1 identical over 9 bases. Germline V gene lookup returns CDR1 MNHEY and CDR2 SMNVEV (reference sequence). V gave up 6 bases and J gave up 4 bases; unmatched junction bases: 7. This CDR3 comprises 15 residues. The CDR3 DNA reads TGTGCCAGCAGCCGCGGGACAGGGCCTAATCAGCCCCAGCATTTT. It yields the protein CASSRGTGPNQPQHF.

The V gene is TRBV7-9, the J gene TRBJ2-7; no clear D. The CDR3 has 14 residues. V was pared by 1 base and J by 1 base, with 8 bases between. Germline lookup yields CDR1 SEHNR and CDR2 FQNEAQ (reference sequence). CDR3 DNA: TGTGCCAGCAGCTTAGACGCGGCTTCCTACGAGCAGTACTTC. Encoded protein: CASSLDAASYEQYF.

The V gene is TRBV28, the J gene TRBJ2-7; D not resolved. Germline CDR1 and CDR2: MDHEN and SYDVKM. The CDR3 length is 12 residues. V lost 9 bases to trimming and J lost 2 bases, with 11 bases between them. CDR3 coding DNA: TGTGCCAGTGGACGGGTAACCTACGAGCAGTACTTC. Its translation is CASGRVTYEQYF.

The sample holds many counts of this clonotype. This chain connects TRBV7-8 to TRBJ2-2, with no clear D. The ends were cut back, 1 base at V and 0 bases at J, with 9 bases in the middle. Germline values: CDR1 SGHVS, CDR2 FQNEAQ. There are 16 residues in the CDR3. CDR3 DNA sequence: TGTGCCAGCAGCTTAGTGGCTTCAGCGAACACCGGGGAGCTGTTTTTT. It specifies CASSLVASANTGELFF.

The chain is built from TRBV12-3 or TRBV12-4 and TRBJ2-2; the D call may be TRBD1 or TRBD2 (6 bases each). The CDR3 consists of 15 residues. V lost 7 bases, J lost 6 bases, and 18 bases lay in between. This chain's CDR3 is CASIAPLGGPGELFF. The CDR3 DNA reads as TGTGCCAGCATCGCTCCTCTCGGGGGCCCCGGGGAGCTGTTTTTT.

This clonotype turned up a few times. For the CDR3, the DNA is TGTGCCAGCAGTTACGCAGGGGGCAATCAGCCCCAGCATTTT. Translated, it gives CASSYAGGNQPQHF. The chain uses TRBV6-6 and TRBJ1-5; tentative D call: TRBD1 (6 bases). CDR1 MNHNY and CDR2 SVGAGI come from the germline V gene (reference sequence). This CDR3 has 14 amino acids. Deletions cut 2 bases from V and 2 bases from J, with 7 bases between.

The chain recombines TRBV29-1 with TRBJ1-1; D may be TRBD1 (5 bases). The CDR3 has 14 residues. Trimming removed 4 bases at V and 2 bases at J, with 14 bases between. Germline assignment: CDR1 SQVTM and CDR2 ANQGSEA. CDR3 nucleotides: TGCAGCGTTGCCGCAGGGCAAACTAACACTGAAGCTTTCTTT. Translated, it gives CSVAAGQTNTEAFF. Based on the CDR3 plus reference TRBV29-1 and TRBJ1-1, the full variable domain is SAVISQKPSRDICQRGTSLTIQCQVDSQVTMMFWYRQQPGQSLTLIATANQGSEATYESGFVIDKFPISRPNLTFSTLTVSNMSPEDSSIYLCSVAAGQTNTEAFFGQGTRLTVV.

There are a few counts of this clonotype. This chain connects TRBV7-9 to TRBJ2-1, with 9 positions matching TRBD2. Germline lookup yields CDR1 SEHNR and CDR2 FQNEAQ (reference sequence). The CDR3 runs 14 residues. Trimming removed 4 bases from V and 2 bases from J; junction bases left unmatched: 0. The chain's CDR3 is CASSWTSAYNEQFF. In DNA form, the CDR3 reads TGTGCCAGCAGCTGGACTAGCGCCTACAATGAGCAGTTCTTC. The full variable domain, its missing parts supplied by reference TRBV7-9 and TRBJ2-1, is DTGVSQNPRHKITKRGQNVTFRCDPISEHNRLYWYRQTLGQGPEFLTYFQNEAQLEKSRLLSDRFSAERPKGSFSTLEIQRTEQGDSAMYLCASSWTSAYNEQFFGPGTRLTVL.

V usage is TRBV12-3 or TRBV12-4 and J usage is TRBJ1-5, with TRBD1 as a possible D gene (6 bases). V shed 5 bases and J shed 4 bases, with 12 bases lying between them. The length of the CDR3 is 14 residues. The CDR3 here is CASSVQGRNQPQHF. The CDR3 DNA follows: TGTGCCAGCAGTGTCCAGGGGAGGAATCAGCCCCAGCATTTT.

The chain uses TRBV4-1 and TRBJ2-2; a possible D gene is TRBD2 (5 bases). Trimming shortened V by 0 bases and J by 1 base, and 6 bases separated the two germline ends. Per germline, CDR1 MGHRA and CDR2 YSYEKL. CDR3 length: 15 amino acids. CDR3 loop: CASSQDSGNTGELFF. The CDR3 DNA reads as TGCGCCAGCAGCCAAGACAGCGGGAACACCGGGGAGCTGTTTTTT.

The rearrangement uses TRBV5-4 and TRBJ1-3, with 7 bases matching TRBD1. Losses at the gene ends were 6 bases for V and 4 bases for J; bases not matched to a gene: 7. The germline V gene has CDR1 SGHNT and CDR2 YYREEE (reference sequence). The CDR3 sequence is 14 residues long. The CDR3 sequence: CASKETGIGNTIYF. For the CDR3, the DNA is TGTGCCAGCAAAGAGACAGGGATCGGAAACACCATATATTTT.

Concerning this clonotype itself: The junction differs from germline at one of its ends, possibly a read error. The CDR3 reads CARSYSNLQINEKLFF. The CDR3 region has the DNA TGTGCCCGCAGTTACTCGAATTTGCAGATAAATGAAAAACTGTTTTTT. This rearrangement joins TRBV6-5 to TRBJ1-4; D remains ambiguous. The CDR3 is made up of 16 amino acids. Germline CDR1 is MNHEY and CDR2 is SVGAGI.

This clonotype has just a few counts. The gene calls are TRBV27 and TRBJ2-7; possibly TRBD1 for D (6 bases). The CDR3 runs 13 residues. V was shortened by 2 bases and J by 6 bases, with 11 bases between the two germline ends. Germline V CDR1 and CDR2: MNHEY, SMNVEV (reference sequence). The CDR3 reads CASSLGTGREQYF. Written as DNA, the CDR3 is TGTGCCAGCAGTTTAGGTACAGGGCGCGAGCAGTACTTC.

The table lists this clonotype with many counts. The chain is built from TRBV5-1 and TRBJ1-2; possible D gene TRBD1, 6 bases. The CDR3 has 12 residues. Trimming removed 4 bases from V and 8 bases from J, with 12 bases in between. The germline CDR1 and CDR2 sequences are SGHRS and YFSETQ. CDR3 sequence: CASSANRDGYTF. The CDR3 nucleotides are TGCGCCAGCAGCGCAAACAGGGACGGCTACACCTTC. Full variable domain (remainder filled in from reference TRBV5-1 and TRBJ1-2): KAGVTQTPRYLIKTRGQQVTLSCSPISGHRSVSWYQQTPGQGLQFLFEYFSETQRNKGNFPGRFSGRQFSNSRSEMNVSTLELGDSALYLCASSANRDGYTFGSGTRLTVV.

The V and J genes are TRBV30 and TRBJ2-1; D gene unclear. CDR3 length: 14 residues. CDR1 is GTSNPN and CDR2 is SVGIG in the germline V gene (reference sequence). V lost 0 bases to trimming and J lost 5 bases, with 11 bases between them. CDR3 in amino acids: CAWSVLDTNNEQFF. For the CDR3, the DNA is TGTGCCTGGAGTGTACTCGACACGAACAATGAGCAGTTCTTC.

Notes on this clonotype: Mismatch with germline at one junction end may stem from a read error. The rearrangement uses TRBV7-2 and TRBJ2-1; 10 bases are a match to TRBD1. Germline lookup yields CDR1 SGHTA and CDR2 FQGNSA. The CDR3 totals 17 residues. The CDR3 region is CASSEDRGRSAGDDQFF. Written as DNA, the CDR3 is TGTGCCAGCAGCGAAGACAGGGGGCGGTCAGCGGGGGATGATCAGTTCTTC.

This clonotype was seen only a few times. This chain links TRBV28 with TRBJ2-2, with 9 bases matching TRBD2. From germline, CDR1 is MDHEN and CDR2 SYDVKM. The CDR3 sequence is 22 residues long. The CDR3 here is CTSQPTEGGAGGPFANTGELFF. Written as DNA, the CDR3 is TGTACTTCACAGCCGACAGAGGGGGGAGCGGGGGGACCGTTCGCGAACACCGGGGAGCTGTTTTTT.

The gene calls are TRBV6-8 and TRBJ2-3, with 7 bases matching TRBD1. Germline V gene lookup returns CDR1 MNHGY and CDR2 SAAAGT. Unmatched junction bases numbered 11, after V lost 6 bases and J lost 2 bases. The CDR3 is 16 amino acids. CDR3 region: CASRATTGTATDTQYF. CDR3 nucleotides: TGTGCCAGCAGGGCAACGACCGGGACAGCCACAGATACGCAGTATTTT.

The chain couples TRBV11-2 to TRBJ2-1, with 12 bases identical to TRBD2. There are 16 residues in the CDR3. The J segment lost 5 bases and the V segment lost 1 base, leaving 3 bases of the junction unmatched. In germline, CDR1 is SGHAT, CDR2 FQNNGV. The CDR3 nucleotides are TGTGCCAGCAGCTTAGGGGCTAGCGGGGGGGACAATGAGCAGTTCTTC. It is translated as CASSLGASGGDNEQFF.

The chain combines TRBV7-8 with TRBJ1-5; TRBD1 aligns across 8 bases. The CDR3 contains 14 residues. Germline CDR1 SGHVS, CDR2 FQNEAQ. With V trimmed by 4 bases and J by 5 bases, 4 bases remained unmatched. CDR3 in amino acids: CASSSQGGDQPQHF. In DNA form, the CDR3 reads TGTGCCAGCAGCTCACAGGGGGGGGATCAGCCCCAGCATTTT.

This clonotype was seen repeatedly, ten times or more. The J gene is TRBJ2-3, the V gene TRBV7-4; D not resolved. The V and J ends lost 1 base and 0 bases respectively, with 11 bases between them. This CDR3 has 16 amino acids. The germline gives CDR1 SGHVT, CDR2 SQSDAQ. CDR3 loop: CASSLGGLASTDTQYF. CDR3 bases: TGTGCCAGCAGCTTAGGCGGCCTTGCGAGCACAGATACGCAGTATTTT. Drawing the rest from reference TRBV7-4 and TRBJ2-3, the complete variable domain is GAGVSQSPRYKVAKRGRDVALRCDSISGHVTLYWYRQTLGQGSEVLTYSQSDAQRDKSGRPSGRFSAERPERSVSTLKIQRTEQGDSAVYLCASSLGGLASTDTQYFGPGTRLTVL.